One sample yielded the 5 T cell receptor beta chains listed below, sequenced in a study of T cell clonality in common variable immunodeficiency (dated by TCRdb to the mid-2010s). What the work shows at the level of the full study, not this receptor alone: Fewer deletions and N-nucleotide insertions were reportedly observed in CVID TCRbeta sequences, and highly modified clones with 13 or more V deletions were reportedly absent from CVID TCRbeta sequences.

The library relied on the immunoSEQ multiplex PCR assay. The table comes from immuneACCESS by way of TCRdb, which keeps in-frame sequences with V and J called. Part of the clones is missing from these tables; in studies checked, under half for an unresolved V gene and the rest for unknown reasons. The data for this sample show around 19,000 clones, each detected more than once. The top ten clones comprise 6% to 8.5% of the sample. No antigens are known for them. Input material: peripheral blood mononuclear cells. Receptors were obtained from a human donor with common variable immunodeficiency.

This clone has a count of ten or more. The read ends 3 residues early relative to the CDR3; the germline J gene fills the gap. This rearrangement joins TRBV23-1 to TRBJ1-2, with TRBD1 matching over 10 bases. TRBV23-1 is noted as an ORF with a role that remains uncertain. The CDR3 totals 11 residues. Trimming at V came to 11 bases and at J to 6 bases, leaving 3 bases not matched to a gene. The CDR3 protein is CAPGTGDGYTF. CDR3 DNA, as far as it was read: TGCGCCCCCGGGACAGGGGATGGC.

Concerning this clone itself: The CDR3 end falls 3 residues outside the read, so it is completed with the germline J gene. This sequence joins TRBV6-2 or TRBV6-3 and TRBJ2-7; D is possibly TRBD1 (6 bases). The CDR3 length is 12 residues. Germline CDR1 is MNHEY and CDR2 is SVGEGT. V lost 4 bases and J lost 5, with 9 bases in between. Incomplete CDR3 DNA: TGTGCCAGCAGTTTCGGACAGAACGAG. Protein: CASSFGQNE. The full CDR3 is CASSFGQNEQYF.

This clone appeared a few times. Read data end 3 residues before the CDR3 end; the end is taken from the germline J gene. This chain links TRBV18 with TRBJ1-2, with 9 bases aligning to TRBD1. V gave up 6 bases and J gave up 5 bases; unmatched junction bases: 4. This CDR3 is 13 amino acids long. The germline CDR1 and CDR2 sequences are KGHSH and LQKENI. The covered CDR3 bases are TGTGCCAGCTCTACAGGGGGCAGGTATGGC. This sequence encodes CASSTGGRYG. The full CDR3 protein reads CASSTGGRYGYTF.

This clone occurred a few times. The sequence runs out 3 residues before the end of the CDR3; the remainder is reconstructed from the germline J gene. The chain carries TRBV5-6 and TRBJ2-7, with 8 bases fitting TRBD1. The CDR3 sequence is 14 residues long. Per the germline V gene, CDR1 is SGHDT and CDR2 is YYEEEE. The ends lost 5 bases at V and 5 bases at J; junction bases unmatched: 9. The chain's CDR3 is CASSRQAGGDEQYF. The part of the CDR3 DNA that was read is TGTGCCAGCAGTCGCCAGGCAGGGGGCGACGAG.

This clone was detected only a few times. The sequenced fragment ends 3 residues before the CDR3 boundary, so the rest is inferred from the germline J gene. The rearrangement uses TRBV7-2 and TRBJ2-1; possibly TRBD1 for D (5 bases). Per germline, CDR1 SGHTA and CDR2 FQGNSA. The CDR3 has 13 residues. V was trimmed by 5 bases and J by 8 bases, leaving 13 bases between them. CDR3 sequence: CASSHTGKYEQFF. The CDR3 bases that were read are TGTGCCAGCAGCCACACAGGTAAGTATGAG. Drawing the rest from reference TRBV7-2 and TRBJ2-1, the complete variable domain is GAGVSQSPSNKVTEKGKDVELRCDPISGHTALYWYRQSLGQGLEFLIYFQGNSAPDKSGLPSDRFSAERTGGSVSTLTIQRTQQEDSAVYLCASSHTGKYEQFFGPGTRLTVL.